This T cell receptor (beta chain) was documented in a study of cytomegalovirus exposure and HLA in healthy donors. It was with 60 Vbeta and 13 Jbeta primers that the PCR ran. TCRdb keeps only in-frame clones here, not all; method: immunoSEQ multiplex PCR. Its table lists 90,000 to 120,000 clones. V lost 0 bases to trimming and J lost 2 bases; unmatched junction nucleotides: 9. The CDR3 length is 17 residues. From germline, CDR1 is SGDLS and CDR2 YYNGEE. The sequence derives from a man aged 50 to 59 in good health and CMV-seronegative. This chain joins TRBV9 and TRBJ2-5; 8 bases align to TRBD2. Sequenced: PBMCs. CDR3 nucleotides: TGTGCCAGCAGCGTAGCTCTTCCTGGCGGGGGGCAAGAGACCCAGTACTTC. It codes for CASSVALPGGGQETQYF.